This TCR beta chain is drawn from a study of human T cells and chemical hapten exposure. Each cDNA molecule in the library carried unique molecular identifiers. TCRdb passed the RACE reads through MiXCR, listing each CDR3 protein once. This sample carries 180,000 or so distinct CDR3 sequences, around 30% of them seen once, and the ten largest clones take approximately 3%. The time point denotes: pre-sensitization, week 0. Treatment meaning: therapeutic diphenylcyclopropenone sensitization with weekly scalp DPC. There are 19 residues in the CDR3. J gave up 6 bases and V 4 bases, and 19 bases lay outside the gene matches. Looked up from germline, CDR1 is LGHNA and CDR2 is YNFKEQ.

The source is a woman in her 30s with alopecia areata. Some clones in this sample may be carry-over from other donors' samples. V gene TRBV4-2 combines with J gene TRBJ2-7; 12 bases match TRBD1. The source material was whole blood, sampled in connection with sensitization to the hapten diphenylcyclopropenone (DPC). CDR3 in amino acids: CASSRSLRGPGQGAFEQYF. The DNA of the CDR3 is TGTGCCAGCAGCCGCAGCCTTCGGGGACCGGGACAGGGGGCTTTCGAGCAGTACTTC.